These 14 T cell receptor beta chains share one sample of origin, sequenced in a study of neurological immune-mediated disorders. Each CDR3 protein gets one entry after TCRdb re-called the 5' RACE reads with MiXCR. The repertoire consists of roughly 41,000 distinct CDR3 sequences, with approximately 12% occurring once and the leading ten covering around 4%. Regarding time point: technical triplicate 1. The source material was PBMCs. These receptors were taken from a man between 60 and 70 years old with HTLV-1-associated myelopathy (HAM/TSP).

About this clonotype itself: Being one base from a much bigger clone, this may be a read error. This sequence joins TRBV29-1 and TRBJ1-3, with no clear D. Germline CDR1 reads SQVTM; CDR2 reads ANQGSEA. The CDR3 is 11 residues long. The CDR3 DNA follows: TGCAGCGTTAAGAGCGGAAACACCAGATATTTT. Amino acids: CSVKSGNTRYF.

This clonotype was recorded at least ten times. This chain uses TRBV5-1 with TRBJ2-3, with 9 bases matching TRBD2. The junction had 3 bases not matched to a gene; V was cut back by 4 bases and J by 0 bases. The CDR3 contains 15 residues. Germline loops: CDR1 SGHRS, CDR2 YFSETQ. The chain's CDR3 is CASSPGTSSTDTQYF. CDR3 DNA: TGCGCCAGCAGCCCCGGGACTAGCAGCACAGATACGCAGTATTTT.

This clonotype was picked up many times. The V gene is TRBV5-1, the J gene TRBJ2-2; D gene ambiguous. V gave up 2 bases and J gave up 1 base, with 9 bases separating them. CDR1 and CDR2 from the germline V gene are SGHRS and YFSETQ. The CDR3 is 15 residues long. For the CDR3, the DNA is TGCGCCAGCAGCTTCTTAACGGTGAACACCGGGGAGCTGTTTTTT. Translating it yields CASSFLTVNTGELFF.

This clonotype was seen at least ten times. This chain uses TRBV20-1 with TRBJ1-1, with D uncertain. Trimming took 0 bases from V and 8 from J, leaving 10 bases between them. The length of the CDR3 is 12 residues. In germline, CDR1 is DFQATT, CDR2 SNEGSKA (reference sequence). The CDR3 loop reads CSARDTLEEAFF. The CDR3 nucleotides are TGCAGTGCTAGAGATACTTTGGAGGAAGCTTTCTTT.

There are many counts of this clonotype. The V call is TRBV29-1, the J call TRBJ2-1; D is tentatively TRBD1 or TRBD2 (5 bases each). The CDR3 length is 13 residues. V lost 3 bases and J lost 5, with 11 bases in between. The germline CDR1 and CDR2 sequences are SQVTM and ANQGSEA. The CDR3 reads CSVEGDGHNEQFF. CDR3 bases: TGCAGCGTTGAGGGGGACGGTCACAATGAGCAGTTCTTC.

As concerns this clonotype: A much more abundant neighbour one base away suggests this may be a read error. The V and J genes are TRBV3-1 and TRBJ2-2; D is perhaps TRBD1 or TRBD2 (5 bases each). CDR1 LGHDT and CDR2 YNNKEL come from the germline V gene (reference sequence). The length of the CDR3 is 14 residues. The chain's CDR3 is CSSSQAGGPGELFF. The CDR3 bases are TGTTCCAGCAGCCAAGCTGGGGGTCCCGGGGAGCTGTTTTTT.

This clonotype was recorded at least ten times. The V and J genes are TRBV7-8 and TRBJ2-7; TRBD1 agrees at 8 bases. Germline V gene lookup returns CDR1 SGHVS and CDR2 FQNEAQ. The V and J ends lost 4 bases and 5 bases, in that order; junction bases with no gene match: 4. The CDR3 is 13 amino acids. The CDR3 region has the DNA TGTGCCAGCAGCTACGGACAGGGCCACGAGCAGTACTTC. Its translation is CASSYGQGHEQYF.

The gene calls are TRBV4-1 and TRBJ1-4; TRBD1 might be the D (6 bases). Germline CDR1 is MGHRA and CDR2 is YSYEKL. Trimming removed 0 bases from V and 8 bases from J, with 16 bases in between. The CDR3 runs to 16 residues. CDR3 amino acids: CASSQEFRTAREKLFF. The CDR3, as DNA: TGCGCCAGCAGCCAAGAGTTTCGGACAGCGAGAGAAAAACTGTTTTTT.

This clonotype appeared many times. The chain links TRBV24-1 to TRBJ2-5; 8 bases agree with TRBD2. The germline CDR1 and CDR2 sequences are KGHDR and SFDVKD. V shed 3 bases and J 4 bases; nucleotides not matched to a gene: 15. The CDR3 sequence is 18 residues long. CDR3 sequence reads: CATSDPLRKAGAGETQYF. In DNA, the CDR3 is TGTGCCACCAGTGATCCCCTGAGAAAAGCGGGAGCGGGAGAGACCCAGTACTTC.

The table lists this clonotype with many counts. Here the CDR3 DNA reads TGCGCCAGCAGCTCGGGAGGAAGTAATTCACCCCTCCACTTT. Encoded protein: CASSSGGSNSPLHF. The chain carries TRBV4-1 and TRBJ1-6; D uncertain. Germline lookup yields CDR1 MGHRA and CDR2 YSYEKL. With 5 bases removed from V and 6 bases from J, the gap between germline ends came to 11 bases. The CDR3 sequence is 14 residues long.

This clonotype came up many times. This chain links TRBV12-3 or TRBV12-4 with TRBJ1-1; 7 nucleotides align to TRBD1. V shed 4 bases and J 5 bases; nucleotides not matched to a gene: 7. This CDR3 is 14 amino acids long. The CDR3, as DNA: TGTGCCAGCAGTTCAAACAGGGGTAGGACTGAAGCTTTCTTT. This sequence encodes CASSSNRGRTEAFF.

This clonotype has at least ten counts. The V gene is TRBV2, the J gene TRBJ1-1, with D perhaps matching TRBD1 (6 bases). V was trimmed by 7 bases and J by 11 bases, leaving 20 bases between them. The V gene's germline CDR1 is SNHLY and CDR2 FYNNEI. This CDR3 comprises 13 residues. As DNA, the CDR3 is TGTGCCAGCAAGACACAGGGTGGATCGTCGGCTTTCTTT. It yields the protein CASKTQGGSSAFF.

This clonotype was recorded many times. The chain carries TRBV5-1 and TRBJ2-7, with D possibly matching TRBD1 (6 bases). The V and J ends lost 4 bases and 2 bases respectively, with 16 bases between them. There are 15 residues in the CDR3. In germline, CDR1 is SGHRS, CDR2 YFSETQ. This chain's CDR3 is CASSPGTRPPYEQYF. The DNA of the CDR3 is TGCGCCAGCAGCCCAGGGACAAGGCCCCCCTACGAGCAGTACTTC.

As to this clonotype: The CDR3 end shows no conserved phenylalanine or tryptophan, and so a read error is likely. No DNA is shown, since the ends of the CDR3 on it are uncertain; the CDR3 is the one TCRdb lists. The CDR3: CASSQFRDEQLL. This sequence joins TRBV3-1 and TRBJ2-1; the DNA was not used to check the table's D call, TRBD1. With termini counted, the CDR3 has 12 amino acids. CDR1 and CDR2 from the germline V gene are LGHDT and YNNKEL (reference sequence).